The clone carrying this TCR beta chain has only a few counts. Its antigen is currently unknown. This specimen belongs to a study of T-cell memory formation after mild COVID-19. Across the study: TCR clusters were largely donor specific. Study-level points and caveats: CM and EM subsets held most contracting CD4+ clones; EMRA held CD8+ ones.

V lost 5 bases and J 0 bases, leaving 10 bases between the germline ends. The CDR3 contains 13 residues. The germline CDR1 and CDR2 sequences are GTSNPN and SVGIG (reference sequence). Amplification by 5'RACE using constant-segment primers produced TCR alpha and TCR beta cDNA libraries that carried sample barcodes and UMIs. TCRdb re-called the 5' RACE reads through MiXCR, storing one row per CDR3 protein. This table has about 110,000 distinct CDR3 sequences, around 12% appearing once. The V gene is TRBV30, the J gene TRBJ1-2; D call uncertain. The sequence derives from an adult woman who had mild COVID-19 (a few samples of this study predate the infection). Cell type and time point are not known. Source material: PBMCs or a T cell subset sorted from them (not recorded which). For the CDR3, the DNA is TGTGCCTGGGAGTCGATACCTAACTATGGCTACACCTTC. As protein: CAWESIPNYGYTF.